This TCR beta chain was observed in a study of cytomegalovirus exposure and HLA in healthy donors. The study, taken as a whole, reports: For most TCR sequences rarity was the rule, although some public TCRs occurred in many donors.

V gave up 10 bases and J gave up 3 bases; unmatched junction bases: 16. The CDR3 runs to 16 residues. Germline CDR1 reads ENHRY; CDR2 reads SYGVKD. The donors formed part of the roughly 120-subject validation cohort, distinct from the approximately 640-subject first cohort. The repertoire was sequenced with immunoSEQ multiplex PCR; TCRdb's copy has only in-frame clones and lacks some. The sample holds over 60,000 clones; over 85% are singletons and the top ten take about 4.3%. Remarks on this clone: As yet, its antigen is unknown.

This sequence was found in a man aged 18-30 years in good health and CMV-seropositive. This chain uses TRBV10-3 with TRBJ2-7, with 9 bases matching TRBD2. Input material: PBMCs. The CDR3 region is CATAPSGSGRNYEQYF. The CDR3 region has the DNA TGTGCCACCGCGCCTTCTGGCAGCGGGAGGAACTACGAGCAGTACTTC.